This section outlines one T cell receptor (beta chain) sequence together with its context. The antigen remains undetermined. This entry is derived from a study of T cell repertoires in cytomegalovirus infection. Study background: CMV infection and matching HLA type were both indicated by public TCR beta signatures. Study findings and constraints: Carriage of CMV together with the relevant HLA was identifiable through cumulative public TCR beta family frequency.

TCRdb analysed the reads with MiXCR anew, one entry per CDR3 protein. The sample includes about 920,000 distinct CDR3 sequences, about a third of them seen just once. The receptor was isolated from a human donor in good health (CMV status not recorded). Some clones in this sample may be carry-over from other donors' samples. The source was cultured CD8+ T cells from PBMCs, collected from culture after CMV antigen stimulation.

CDR3 coding DNA: TGTGCCAGCAGTGCCACAGGGGGAAGCAGAGACGAGCAGTACTTC. Protein product: CASSATGGSRDEQYF. The genes are TRBV12-3 or TRBV12-4 and TRBJ2-7; 8 nucleotides agree with TRBD1. The CDR3 has 15 residues. V lost 5 bases to trimming and J lost 5 bases; unmatched junction nucleotides: 11.